This TCR beta chain was retrieved from a study of regulatory T cells in long-lasting Graves disease. About the research overall: Antithyroid drug exposure in newly diagnosed Graves' patients had lasted under 3 months.

Arm-PCR of CDR3 regions with iRepertoire HTBI primers generated TCR beta libraries. TCRdb reprocessed the multiplex PCR reads with MiXCR, giving one entry per CDR3 protein. The table has about 440,000 distinct CDR3 sequences, around 15% seen once; the top ten hold around 23%. Documented time point: newly diagnosed GD, antithyroid drugs for less than 3 months. Following extraction of RNA from PBMCs, that RNA was used to make the TCR library. CDR1 and CDR2 (germline): MNHNS, SASEGT. V was clipped by 6 bases and J by 4 bases; unmatched bases: 4. The CDR3 extends over 13 amino acids. This sample was also put to use in a study of T cells in Graves' hyperthyroidism and ophthalmopathy. Turning to that study: Lactation, pregnancy, other autoimmune disease or uncontrolled infection led to exclusion of patients. HTBI primers were employed in a first-round RT-PCR of the TCR CDR3. A model built on 13 V-J features separated ophthalmopathy from stable hyperthyroidism.

The chain is built from TRBV6-1 and TRBJ1-2; 8 nucleotides match TRBD1. The TCR was taken from a woman under 30 with Graves disease. The source material was peripheral blood mononuclear cells (PBMCs), sampled at new diagnosis, from a patient treated with antithyroid drugs. CDR3 sequence: CASRTGGAYGYTF. CDR3 DNA sequence: TGTGCCAGCAGAACAGGGGGAGCCTATGGCTACACCTTC.